This T cell receptor (beta chain) was obtained from a study of radiation and T cells in renal cell carcinoma. Noted treatment: treatment-naive control, cytoreductive nephrectomy. Here immunoSEQ multiplex PCR was the method, and the copy in TCRdb shows in-frame clones only, minus some. This table holds some 8,400 clones, roughly 68% found once. The germline gives CDR1 MNHEY, CDR2 SMNVEV (reference sequence). V was pared by 7 bases and J by 5 bases, with 9 bases of the junction left unmatched. CDR3 length equals 14 residues. Here the sequenced sample was tumor tissue, taken from a patient whose treatment was nephrectomy without radiotherapy. The rearrangement joins TRBV27 to TRBJ1-1; 8 bases match TRBD1. The TCR comes from a man aged 55 to 70 with renal cell carcinoma. The CDR3 DNA reads as TGTGCCAGCATCAGACAGGGGAAAGGGACTGAAGCTTTCTTT. Amino acids: CASIRQGKGTEAFF.